The rows below give T cell receptor beta chains drawn from one sample of a study of Tregs in tolerant kidney transplant recipients. The repertoire was sequenced with immunoSEQ multiplex PCR; TCRdb's copy has only in-frame clones and lacks some. Found here are roughly 64,000 clones, around 87% of them singletons; the top ten hold 3.8%. Specimen: CD4+ T cells from blood (PBMCs), collected 6 months after the transplant. Receptors originate from a human patient who received a combined kidney and bone marrow transplant. Some T cells may arise from the graft donor. Both conserved end residues are part of each CDR3. A D gene is named only where the DNA matches it firmly. A clone size is listed for some rows: how often the clone was seen (once, few, many), or a class if it is expanded.

TRBJ1-1,NA,TRBV30,NA,CAWRGPMNTEAFF,TGTGCCTGGAGGGGGCCTATGAACACTGAAGCTTTCTTT
TRBJ1-1,NA,TRBV9,TRBD1,CASSPSHKGAHGGTEAFF,TGTGCCAGCAGCCCATCCCACAAGGGGGCCCATGGTGGCACTGAAGCTTTCTTT
TRBJ2-7,NA,TRBV14,TRBD2,CASSQELAGDSYEQYF,TGTGCCAGCAGCCAAGAACTAGCGGGAGACTCCTACGAGCAGTACTTC
TRBJ2-1,NA,TRBV2,TRBD2,CASSESGSYNEQFF,TGTGCCAGCAGTGAAAGCGGGAGTTACAATGAGCAGTTCTTC
TRBJ1-2,NA,TRBV28,TRBD1,CAARTGGGGDYGYTF,TGTGCCGCCCGGACAGGGGGCGGTGGAGACTATGGCTACACCTTC
TRBJ1-2,NA,TRBV28,TRBD1,CASSSLGTGGNGYTF,TGTGCCAGCAGTTCTCTAGGGACAGGGGGTAATGGCTACACCTTC
TRBJ2-7,NA,TRBV19,TRBD2,CASSSPSGTIGPTYEQYF,TGTGCCAGTAGTTCGCCTAGCGGGACCATCGGCCCAACCTACGAGCAGTACTTC
TRBJ1-2,NA,TRBV5-1,NA,CASSVESYGYTF,TGCGCCAGCAGTGTGGAGAGCTATGGCTACACCTTC
TRBJ2-3,NA,TRBV7-8,NA,CASTGRAGDRDTQYF,TGTGCCAGCACAGGACGGGCAGGGGATCGGGATACGCAGTATTTT
TRBJ2-7,NA,TRBV4-2,NA,CASSQVYRTYEQYF,TGTGCCAGCAGCCAAGTGTACAGGACCTACGAGCAGTACTTC
TRBJ2-7,NA,TRBV4-3,TRBD1,CASSQRRGTGVPYEQYF,TGCGCCAGCAGCCAGCGGAGGGGGACAGGGGTTCCCTACGAGCAGTACTTC
TRBJ1-2,NA,TRBV4-1,NA,CASRIPGGDYGYTF,TGCGCCAGCAGGATACCGGGTGGAGACTATGGCTACACCTTC
TRBJ1-1,NA,TRBV18,NA,CASSPSLNTEAFF,TGTGCCAGCTCACCAAGCTTGAACACTGAAGCTTTCTTT
TRBJ2-1,NA,TRBV27,NA,CASSLRGQLSSYNEQFF,TGTGCCAGCAGCCTTAGGGGACAACTTAGCTCCTACAATGAGCAGTTCTTC
TRBJ2-3,few,TRBV5-4,NA,CASSRGGPASTDTQYF,TGTGCCAGCAGCCGGGGTGGACCAGCTAGCACAGATACGCAGTATTTT
TRBJ2-2,NA,TRBV7-9,NA,CASSPAAYTGELFF,TGTGCCAGCAGCCCGGCGGCCTACACCGGGGAGCTGTTTTTT
TRBJ2-5,NA,TRBV7-3,TRBD1,CASSEQGAETQYF,TGTGCCAGCAGCGAACAGGGGGCAGAGACCCAGTACTTC
TRBJ2-7,NA,TRBV5-1,NA,CASSLWQAEQYF,TGCGCCAGCAGCTTGTGGCAGGCCGAGCAGTACTTC
TRBJ2-2,NA,TRBV2,TRBD1,CAGGQGAATGELFF,TGTGCCGGCGGACAGGGGGCAGCCACCGGGGAGCTGTTTTTT
TRBJ1-2,NA,TRBV7-2,NA,CASSATSREDGYTF,TGTGCCAGCAGCGCTACGAGCAGGGAGGATGGCTACACCTTC
TRBJ2-2,NA,TRBV7-6,TRBD2,CASSSLSPAGAPGFTGELFF,TGTGCCAGCAGCTCCCTCTCCCCAGCGGGAGCCCCGGGTTTCACCGGGGAGCTGTTTTTT
TRBJ1-4,NA,TRBV30,NA,CAWSVPTPNEKLFF,TGTGCCTGGAGTGTACCGACACCTAATGAAAAACTGTTTTTT
TRBJ2-7,NA,TRBV15,NA,CATSRDPGLETGYEQYF,TGTGCCACCAGCAGAGATCCGGGACTGGAGACGGGCTACGAGCAGTACTTC
TRBJ2-7,NA,TRBV7-3,TRBD2,CASSQSGTRSSYEQYF,TGTGCCAGCAGTCAATCCGGGACTAGGAGCTCCTACGAGCAGTACTTC
TRBJ1-1,NA,TRBV7-2,NA,CASSPGHLNTEAFF,TGTGCCAGCAGCCCGGGACACCTGAACACTGAAGCTTTCTTT
TRBJ1-2,NA,TRBV10-3,NA,CAISESGLAPYGYTF,TGTGCCATCAGTGAGTCCGGACTGGCCCCCTATGGCTACACCTTC
TRBJ2-1,NA,TRBV11-3,TRBD1,CASSAGQGDDNEQFF,TGTGCCAGCAGCGCGGGACAGGGAGATGACAATGAGCAGTTCTTC
TRBJ2-3,many,TRBV5-4,TRBD2,CASSWRLAGDTDTQYF,TGTGCCAGCAGCTGGAGACTAGCGGGAGACACAGATACGCAGTATTTT
TRBJ1-2,NA,TRBV6-5,NA,CASSLGGGYGYTF,TGTGCCAGCAGTTTGGGGGGTGGGTATGGCTACACCTTC
TRBJ1-2,NA,TRBV5-1,TRBD1,CASSPRDSYGYTF,TGCGCCAGCAGCCCCCGGGACAGCTATGGCTACACCTTC
TRBJ2-2,NA,TRBV11-2,TRBD2,CASSPSGGSTGELFF,TGTGCCAGCAGCCCCAGCGGGGGGAGCACCGGGGAGCTGTTTTTT
TRBJ1-1,NA,TRBV7-2,NA,CASSSYNTEAFF,TGTGCCAGCAGTTCCTATAACACTGAAGCTTTCTTT
TRBJ2-1,NA,TRBV7-9,NA,CASRQQGGHEQFF,TGTGCCAGCAGACAACAGGGGGGGCATGAGCAGTTCTTC
TRBJ1-1,NA,TRBV11-2,NA,CASSPVRGRTEAFF,TGTGCCAGCAGCCCAGTTCGGGGTCGCACTGAAGCTTTCTTT
TRBJ2-3,NA,TRBV27,TRBD2,CASSWGLAGDTQYF,TGTGCCAGCAGTTGGGGACTAGCCGGGGATACGCAGTATTTT
TRBJ1-1,NA,TRBV14,TRBD1,CASSAGGVTEAFF,TGTGCCAGCAGCGCAGGGGGCGTCACTGAAGCTTTCTTT
TRBJ1-5,NA,TRBV28,TRBD1,CASWDRDNQPQHF,TGTGCCAGCTGGGACAGGGACAATCAGCCCCAGCATTTT
TRBJ2-4,NA,TRBV30,TRBD2,CAWRDGDYKNIQYF,TGTGCCTGGCGCGATGGGGACTACAAAAACATTCAGTACTTC
TRBJ1-2,NA,TRBV10-3,TRBD1,CAISVRGLLGYTF,TGTGCCATCAGCGTCAGGGGGCTGCTTGGCTACACCTTC
TRBJ1-3,NA,TRBV5-1,NA,CASSLICQIGNTIYF,TGCGCCAGCAGCTTAATTTGCCAGATCGGAAACACCATATATTTT
TRBJ2-3,NA,TRBV7-2,TRBD1,CASSSIRDRLSDTQYF,TGTGCCAGCAGCTCGATCCGGGACAGGTTATCAGATACGCAGTATTTT
TRBJ2-7,NA,TRBV4-1,TRBD1,CASSQEDRGAYEQYF,TGCGCCAGCAGCCAAGAAGACAGGGGGGCCTACGAGCAGTACTTC
TRBJ2-5,NA,TRBV6-6,TRBD1,CASSTHYRGQETQYF,TGTGCCAGCAGTACACACTACAGGGGTCAAGAGACCCAGTACTTC
TRBJ2-7,NA,TRBV28,NA,CASSLRDTPQYF,TGTGCCAGCAGTTTAAGGGACACCCCGCAGTACTTC
TRBJ1-6,few,TRBV19,NA,CASSEGRGSPLHF,TGTGCCAGTAGCGAGGGTCGTGGGTCACCCCTCCACTTT
TRBJ2-7,NA,TRBV7-3,NA,CASSLGGAAGTYEQYF,TGTGCCAGCAGCTTAGGAGGAGCAGCCGGGACCTACGAGCAGTACTTC
TRBJ1-1,NA,TRBV7-8,TRBD1,CASSLVLAGGVNTEAFF,TGTGCCAGCAGCTTAGTATTGGCAGGGGGCGTAAACACTGAAGCTTTCTTT
TRBJ2-1,NA,TRBV4-1,TRBD2,CASRAGLAGGSNEQFF,TGCGCCAGCAGAGCGGGACTAGCGGGGGGGTCCAATGAGCAGTTCTTC
TRBJ2-3,once,TRBV4-1,TRBD1,CASSHLGGRGTDTQYF,TGCGCCAGCAGCCACCTAGGGGGCCGAGGCACAGATACGCAGTATTTT
TRBJ1-4,NA,TRBV5-1,TRBD1,CASSRSTGRRDEKLFF,TGCGCCAGCAGCCGCTCGACAGGGAGAAGGGATGAAAAACTGTTTTTT
TRBJ2-3,NA,TRBV11-2,TRBD1,CASSLYRGGTDTQYF,TGTGCCAGCAGCTTATACAGGGGCGGGACAGATACGCAGTATTTT
TRBJ1-5,NA,TRBV6-6,NA,CASSYDGQPQHF,TGTGCCAGCAGTTATGACGGGCAGCCCCAGCATTTT
TRBJ1-4,NA,TRBV7-8,TRBD1,CASSQGQNNEKLFF,TGTGCCAGCAGCCAGGGACAGAATAATGAAAAACTGTTTTTT
TRBJ1-1,NA,TRBV4-2,NA,CASSPARGEAFF,TGTGCCAGCAGCCCCGCGAGAGGTGAAGCTTTCTTT
TRBJ2-7,few,TRBV10-3,NA,CAISDGRGRRYEQYF,TGTGCCATCAGTGATGGGAGAGGGAGGAGGTACGAGCAGTACTTC